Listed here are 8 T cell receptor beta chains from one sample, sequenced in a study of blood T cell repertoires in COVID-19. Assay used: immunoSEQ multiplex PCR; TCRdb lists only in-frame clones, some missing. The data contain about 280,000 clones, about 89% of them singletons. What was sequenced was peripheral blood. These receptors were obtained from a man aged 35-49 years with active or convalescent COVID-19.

The CDR3 loop is CASSRSSGWYNEQFF. The CDR3 DNA is TGTGCCAGCAGCCGATCCAGCGGGTGGTACAATGAGCAGTTCTTC. This chain joins TRBV14 and TRBJ2-1; possible D gene TRBD2, 6 bases. Per germline, CDR1 SGHDN and CDR2 FVKESK. With 4 bases removed from V and 4 bases from J, the gap between germline ends came to 14 bases. CDR3 length: 15 amino acids.

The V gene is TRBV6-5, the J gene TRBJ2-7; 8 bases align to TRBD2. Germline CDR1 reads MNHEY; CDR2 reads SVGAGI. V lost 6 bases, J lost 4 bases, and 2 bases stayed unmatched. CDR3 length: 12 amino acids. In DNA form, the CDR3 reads TGTGCCAGCAGAGCGGGAGAGTACGAGCAGTACTTC. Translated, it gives CASRAGEYEQYF.

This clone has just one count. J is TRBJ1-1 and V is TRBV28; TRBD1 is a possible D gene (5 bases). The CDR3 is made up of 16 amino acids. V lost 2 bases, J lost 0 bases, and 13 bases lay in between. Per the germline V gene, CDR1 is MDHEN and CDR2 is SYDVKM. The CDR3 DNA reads TGTGCCAGCAGTTTAGAGCGGGGGGTGGTGAACACTGAAGCTTTCTTT. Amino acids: CASSLERGVVNTEAFF. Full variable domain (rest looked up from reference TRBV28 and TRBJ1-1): DVKVTQSSRYLVKRTGEKVFLECVQDMDHENMFWYRQDPGLGLRLIYFSYDVKMKEKGDIPEGYSVSREKKERFSLILESASTNQTSMYLCASSLERGVVNTEAFFGQGTRLTVV.

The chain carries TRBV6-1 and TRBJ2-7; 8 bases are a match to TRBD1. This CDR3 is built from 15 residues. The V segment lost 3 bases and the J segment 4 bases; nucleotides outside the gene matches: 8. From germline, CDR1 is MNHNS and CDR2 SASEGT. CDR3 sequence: CASSDGQGRSYEQYF. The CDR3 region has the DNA TGTGCCAGCAGTGACGGACAGGGTCGTTCGTACGAGCAGTACTTC.

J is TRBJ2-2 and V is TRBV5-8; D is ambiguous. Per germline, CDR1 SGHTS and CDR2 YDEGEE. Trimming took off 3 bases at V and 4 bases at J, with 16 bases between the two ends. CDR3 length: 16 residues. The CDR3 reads CASSSISRSGTGELFF. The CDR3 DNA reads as TGTGCCAGCAGCTCGATCAGTCGGTCGGGCACCGGGGAGCTGTTTTTT.

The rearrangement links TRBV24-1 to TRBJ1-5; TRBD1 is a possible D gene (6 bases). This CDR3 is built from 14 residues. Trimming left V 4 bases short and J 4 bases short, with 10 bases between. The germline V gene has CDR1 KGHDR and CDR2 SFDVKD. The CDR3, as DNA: TGTGCCACCAGTGAGACAGGACCGAATCAGCCCCAGCATTTT. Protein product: CATSETGPNQPQHF.

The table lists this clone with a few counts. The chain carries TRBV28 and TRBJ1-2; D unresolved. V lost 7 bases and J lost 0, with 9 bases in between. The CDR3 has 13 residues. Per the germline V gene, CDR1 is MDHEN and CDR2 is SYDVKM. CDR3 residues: CASTLRANYGYTF. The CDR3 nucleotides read TGTGCCAGCACCCTTCGGGCTAACTATGGCTACACCTTC.

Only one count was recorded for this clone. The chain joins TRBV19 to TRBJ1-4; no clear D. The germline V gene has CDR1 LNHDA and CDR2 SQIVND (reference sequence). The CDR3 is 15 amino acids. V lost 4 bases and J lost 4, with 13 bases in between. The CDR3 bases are TGTGCCAGTAGTACCCGGGTCCGATTTAATGAAAAACTGTTTTTT. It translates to CASSTRVRFNEKLFF.